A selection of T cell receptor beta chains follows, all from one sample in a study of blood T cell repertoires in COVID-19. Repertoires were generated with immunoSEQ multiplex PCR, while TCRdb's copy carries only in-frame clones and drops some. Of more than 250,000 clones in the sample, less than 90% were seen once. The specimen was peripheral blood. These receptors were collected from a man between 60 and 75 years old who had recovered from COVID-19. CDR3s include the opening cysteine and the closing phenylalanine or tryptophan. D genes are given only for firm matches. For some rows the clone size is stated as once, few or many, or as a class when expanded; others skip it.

CDR3: CASSLGGRGELFF
DNA: TGTGCCAGCAGCCTCGGGGGACGGGGGGAGCTGTTTTTT
J: TRBJ2-2
D: NA
V: TRBV3-1/TRBV3-2
size: NA

CDR3: CASSVSGSTDTQYF
DNA: TGTGCCAGCAGCGTTAGCGGCAGCACAGATACGCAGTATTTT
J: TRBJ2-3
D: NA
V: TRBV11-3
size: NA

CDR3: CASSPFGLAGVSYTQYF
DNA: TGCGCCAGCAGCCCCTTTGGACTAGCGGGAGTTTCGTATACGCAGTATTTT
J: TRBJ2-3
D: TRBD2
V: TRBV5-1
size: NA

CDR3: CASSLLSPSGGTDTQYF
DNA: TGTGCCAGCAGCTTATTGTCTCCTAGCGGGGGTACAGATACGCAGTATTTT
J: TRBJ2-3
D: TRBD2
V: TRBV7-6
size: NA

CDR3: CASSTTGWSSGNTIYF
DNA: TGTGCCAGTAGTACTACCGGATGGAGCTCTGGAAACACCATATATTTT
J: TRBJ1-3
D: NA
V: TRBV19
size: NA

CDR3: CASSDSGNSYNEQFF
DNA: TGTGCCAGCAGCGATAGCGGGAATTCCTACAATGAGCAGTTCTTC
J: TRBJ2-1
D: TRBD2
V: TRBV5-5
size: once

CDR3: CASSDGRGGFYEQFF
DNA: TGTGCCAGCAGTGATGGGCGGGGGGGCTTCTATGAGCAGTTCTTC
J: TRBJ2-1
D: TRBD2
V: TRBV6-1
size: NA

CDR3: CASSLGAGGNEQFF
DNA: TGCGCCAGCAGCTTGGGAGCAGGGGGGAATGAGCAGTTCTTC
J: TRBJ2-1
D: NA
V: TRBV5-1
size: NA

CDR3: CASSPESGIGTDTQYF
DNA: TGTGCCAGCTCACCTGAAAGCGGGATCGGCACAGATACGCAGTATTTT
J: TRBJ2-3
D: TRBD2
V: TRBV18
size: NA

CDR3: CASSQESQAGELFF
DNA: TGCGCCAGCAGCCAAGAGTCGCAGGCCGGGGAGCTGTTTTTT
J: TRBJ2-2
D: NA
V: TRBV4-1
size: NA

CDR3: CASTQREIYEQYF
DNA: TGTGCCAGCACCCAGCGGGAGATCTACGAGCAGTACTTC
J: TRBJ2-7
D: TRBD2
V: TRBV2
size: NA

CDR3: CASSPQGIGQPQHF
DNA: TGTGCCAGCTCACCGCAGGGGATCGGGCAGCCCCAGCATTTT
J: TRBJ1-5
D: NA
V: TRBV18
size: NA